This TCR beta chain was recovered during a study of T-cell memory formation after mild COVID-19. For the study at large: TCR clusters showed largely donor specificity. Study findings and constraints: Some responding clones appeared in pre-infection memory, suggesting cross-reactive memory joined.

In regard to this clonotype: The antigen is not known.

With constant-segment primers, 5'RACE yielded cDNA libraries of TCR alpha and TCR beta that carried sample barcodes and UMIs. TCRdb re-derived calls from the 5' RACE reads in MiXCR, one entry per CDR3 protein. The sample lists over 150,000 distinct CDR3 sequences; roughly 23% were seen once. Sequences were obtained from PBMCs or a T cell subset sorted from them (not recorded which). The TCR sequence derives from an adult woman who had mild COVID-19 (a few samples of this study predate the infection). Cell type and time point are not known.

The CDR3 reads CASSLVGLEETQYF. DNA of the CDR3: TGTGCCAGCAGCTTAGTCGGGCTGGAAGAGACCCAGTACTTC. The rearrangement uses TRBV7-6 and TRBJ2-5; D unresolved. V lost 1 base, J lost 3 bases, and 9 bases lay in between. The V gene's germline CDR1 is SGHVS and CDR2 FNYEAQ. The CDR3 is made up of 14 amino acids.